This T cell receptor (beta chain) was identified during a study of T-cell memory formation after mild COVID-19. Whole-study context: There were largely donor-specific TCR clusters.

This clonotype occurred a few times. Germline V gene sequence: CDR1 DFQATT, CDR2 SNEGSKA (reference sequence). The CDR3 has 16 amino acids. The V and J ends lost 0 bases and 1 base respectively, with 16 bases between them. A single record per CDR3 protein comes from TCRdb applying MiXCR to the 5' RACE reads. The repertoire has about 560,000 distinct CDR3 sequences, roughly 21% of them found once; the top ten carry roughly 8.3%. The sequence was obtained from an adult woman who had mild COVID-19 (a few samples of this study predate the infection). Cell type and time point are not known. The J gene is TRBJ2-7, the V gene TRBV20-1, with D possibly matching TRBD2 (6 bases). The sequencing input was PBMCs or a T cell subset sorted from them (not recorded which). The CDR3 spells CSARDSLTGLSYEQYF. DNA for the CDR3: TGCAGTGCTAGAGATAGTCTTACGGGACTTTCCTACGAGCAGTACTTC.